This T cell receptor (beta chain) was retrieved from a study of a mutant IDH1 vaccine in newly diagnosed glioma. Overall study context: Radiotherapy, temozolomide, or both had been given previously, and both were given to most.

Time point given: week 5, during vaccination. With topical imiquimod, each dose of the vaccine consisted of 300 ug of mutant IDH1 20-mer peptide. CDR1 MDHEN and CDR2 SYDVKM come from the germline V gene. The CDR3 consists of 15 residues. V was clipped by 6 bases and J by 1 base, with 13 bases between them. TCRdb's copy holds only in-frame clones and misses some; the assay was immunoSEQ multiplex PCR. This sample carries about 53,000 clones, around 80% of them seen once, and the ten largest clones take approximately 7.4%. Overall study findings and caveats: Vaccine-induced responses were seen in roughly 93% of patients, spanning several MHC alleles.

Concerning this clone itself: As yet, its antigen is unknown.

The TCR originated in a woman aged 45-65 years with glioma. The sequenced sample was PBMCs, obtained from a glioma patient whose treatment included an IDH1 peptide vaccine. V is TRBV28 and J is TRBJ2-1; tentative D call: TRBD2 (6 bases). CDR3 sequence (DNA): TGTGCCAGCAGCCTTGGGGGGACTTCCTACAATGAGCAGTTCTTC. Protein product: CASSLGGTSYNEQFF.